The next 7 T cell receptor beta chains were all read from a single sample in a study of beta chain features in type 1 diabetes. Their specific antigens are unknown. Study outcomes and limitations: TCRB CDR3 length was moderately but significantly reduced in all four CD4+ subsets of Type 1 diabetes patients.

Investigators reverse transcribed all isolated RNA, so they sequenced expressed TCRB transcripts. Generated by immunoSEQ multiplex PCR, the TCRdb table keeps only in-frame clones and is missing some. The sample lists roughly 330,000 clones, approximately 12% occurring once. Input material: naive CD4+ T cells from blood. Receptors were obtained from a woman under 30 with type 1 diabetes.

The chain carries TRBV7-2 and TRBJ2-7, with D maybe TRBD1 (6 bases). Germline V gives CDR1 SGHTA, CDR2 FQGNSA. Trimming took 5 bases from V and 2 from J, leaving 22 bases between them. This CDR3 is 17 amino acids long. CDR3 amino acids: CASSNRWGQEKPYEQYF. CDR3 in DNA: TGTGCCAGCAGCAACCGGTGGGGGCAGGAGAAACCCTACGAGCAGTACTTC.

This clone appeared a few times. As DNA, the CDR3 is TGTGCCAGCAGTCCCCTCCGGACAGGGGGCGCGAGGAGCAATCAGCCCCAGCATTTT. It encodes CASSPLRTGGARSNQPQHF. The gene calls are TRBV2 and TRBJ1-5, with 11 bases matching TRBD1. With V trimmed by 5 bases and J by 1 base, 13 bases remained unmatched. Germline V gene data show CDR1 as SNHLY and CDR2 as FYNNEI. The CDR3 sequence is 19 residues long.

The chain has TRBV29-1 and TRBJ1-1; TRBD1 aligns across 8 bases. J was trimmed by 4 bases and V by 3 bases; bases with no gene match: 16. The CDR3 totals 17 residues. CDR1 and CDR2 (germline): SQVTM, ANQGSEA. CDR3 sequence: CSVDGRQGNLRGTEAFF. CDR3 DNA sequence: TGCAGCGTTGACGGACGACAGGGGAATCTTCGGGGCACTGAAGCTTTCTTT.

This chain connects TRBV7-8 to TRBJ2-7, with D tentatively TRBD1 (6 bases). The CDR3 totals 14 residues. Trimming removed 7 bases at V and 2 bases at J, with 15 bases between. Germline lookup yields CDR1 SGHVS and CDR2 FQNEAQ. The CDR3 spells CASNGRQATYEQYF. As DNA, the CDR3 is TGTGCCAGCAACGGCAGACAGGCAACCTACGAGCAGTACTTC.

In DNA, the CDR3 is TGTGCCAGCAGTGTACAGGGGAGAGAGCAGTACTTC. Amino acid sequence: CASSVQGREQYF. The V and J genes are TRBV28 and TRBJ2-7; TRBD1 agrees at 7 bases. Losses at the gene ends were 5 bases for V and 7 bases for J; bases not matched to a gene: 5. Germline V gene sequence: CDR1 MDHEN, CDR2 SYDVKM. The CDR3 runs 12 residues.

This chain connects TRBV27 to TRBJ2-7, with D perhaps TRBD1 (7 bases). V was trimmed by 6 bases and J by 3 bases, leaving 15 bases between them. Germline assignment: CDR1 MNHEY and CDR2 SMNVEV (reference sequence). This CDR3 contains 14 residues. CDR3: CASRLRRDSYEQYV. The CDR3 DNA reads as TGTGCCAGCAGACTGAGGCGGGACAGCTACGAGCAGTACGTC.

The V gene is TRBV28, the J gene TRBJ1-2, with TRBD1 matching 9 bases. The germline V gene has CDR1 MDHEN and CDR2 SYDVKM. CDR3 length: 15 amino acids. With V trimmed by 4 bases and J by 2 bases, 5 bases remained unmatched. This chain's CDR3 is CASSSQGAGNYGYTF. In DNA, the CDR3 is TGTGCCAGCAGTTCACAGGGGGCAGGGAACTATGGCTACACCTTC.